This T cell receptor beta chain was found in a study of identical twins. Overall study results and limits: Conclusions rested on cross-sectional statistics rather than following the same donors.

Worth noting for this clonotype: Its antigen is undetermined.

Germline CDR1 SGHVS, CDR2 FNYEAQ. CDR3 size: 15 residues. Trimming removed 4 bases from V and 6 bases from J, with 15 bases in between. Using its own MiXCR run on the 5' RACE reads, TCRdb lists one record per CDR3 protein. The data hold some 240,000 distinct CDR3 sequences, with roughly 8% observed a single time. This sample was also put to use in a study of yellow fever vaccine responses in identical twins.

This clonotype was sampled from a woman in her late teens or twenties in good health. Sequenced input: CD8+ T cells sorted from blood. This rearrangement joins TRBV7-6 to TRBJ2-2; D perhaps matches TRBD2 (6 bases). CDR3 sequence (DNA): TGTGCCAGCAGCTGGGAAGGCTGGGGGGCCGGGGAGCTGTTTTTT. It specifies CASSWEGWGAGELFF.